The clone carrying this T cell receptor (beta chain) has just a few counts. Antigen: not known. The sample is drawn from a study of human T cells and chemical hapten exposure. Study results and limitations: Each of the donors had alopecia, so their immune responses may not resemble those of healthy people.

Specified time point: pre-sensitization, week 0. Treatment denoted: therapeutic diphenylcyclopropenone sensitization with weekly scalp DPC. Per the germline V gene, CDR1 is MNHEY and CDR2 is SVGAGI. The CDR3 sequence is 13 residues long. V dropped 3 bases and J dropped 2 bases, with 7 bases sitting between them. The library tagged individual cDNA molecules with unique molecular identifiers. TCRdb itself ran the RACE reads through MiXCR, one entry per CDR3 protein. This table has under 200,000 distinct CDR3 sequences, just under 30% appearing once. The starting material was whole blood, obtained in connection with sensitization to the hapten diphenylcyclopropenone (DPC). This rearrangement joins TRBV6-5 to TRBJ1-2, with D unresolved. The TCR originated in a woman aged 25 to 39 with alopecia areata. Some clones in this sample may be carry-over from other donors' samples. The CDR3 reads CASSYRWNYGYTF. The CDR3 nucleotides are TGTGCCAGCAGTTATCGGTGGAACTATGGCTACACCTTC.